The 5 T cell receptor beta chains in this list originate from one sample, sequenced in a study of cytomegalovirus exposure and HLA in healthy donors. Primers: 60 Vbeta forward and 13 Jbeta reverse. Generated by immunoSEQ multiplex PCR, the TCRdb table keeps only in-frame clones and is missing some. This table holds approximately 150,000 clones, 80% to 85% found once. Sequenced material: PBMCs. The receptors originated from a male donor in good health and CMV-seronegative.

This sequence joins TRBV10-3 and TRBJ1-1, with D possibly being TRBD1 (6 bases). Deletions cut 6 bases from V and 5 bases from J, with 16 bases between. CDR3 length: 14 residues. The V gene's germline CDR1 is ENHRY and CDR2 SYGVKD. CDR3 nucleotide sequence: TGTGCCATCAGCAAGGGACACGGAGAGACTGAAGCTTTCTTT. Protein product: CAISKGHGETEAFF.

This rearrangement joins TRBV14 to TRBJ2-7, with a possible D match to TRBD2 (5 bases). Germline lookup yields CDR1 SGHDN and CDR2 FVKESK. V lost 1 base to trimming and J lost 4 bases, with 8 bases between them. The CDR3 covers 13 residues. The chain's CDR3 is CASSQVGGYEQYF. In nucleotides, the CDR3 is TGTGCCAGCAGCCAAGTCGGCGGGTACGAGCAGTACTTC.

The chain has TRBV6-5 and TRBJ2-7, with 9 bases identical to TRBD2. V lost 6 bases and J lost 0; bases outside the gene matches: 6. CDR3 length equals 15 residues. Germline loops: CDR1 MNHEY, CDR2 SVGAGI. CDR3: CASSPSGGSSYEQYF. The CDR3 nucleotides are TGTGCCAGCAGCCCCAGCGGGGGGAGCTCCTACGAGCAGTACTTC.

The CDR3 loop is CASGLLTGELFF. CDR3 nucleotide sequence: TGTGCTAGTGGTCTCCTCACCGGGGAGCTGTTTTTT. The chain employs TRBV12-5 and TRBJ2-2, with D uncertain. Germline V gene data show CDR1 as LGHNT and CDR2 as FRNRAP. The V end was cut by 5 bases, the J end by 4 bases, with 5 bases between. This CDR3 is 12 amino acids long.

DNA of the CDR3: TGTGCCACCGAGACAGGGCCCTACGAGCAGTACTTC. It codes for CATETGPYEQYF. The rearrangement links TRBV28 to TRBJ2-7, with 7 bases fitting TRBD1. The germline V gene encodes CDR1 MDHEN and CDR2 SYDVKM. CDR3 length: 12 amino acids. The J segment lost 2 bases and the V segment lost 10 bases, leaving 5 bases of the junction unmatched.